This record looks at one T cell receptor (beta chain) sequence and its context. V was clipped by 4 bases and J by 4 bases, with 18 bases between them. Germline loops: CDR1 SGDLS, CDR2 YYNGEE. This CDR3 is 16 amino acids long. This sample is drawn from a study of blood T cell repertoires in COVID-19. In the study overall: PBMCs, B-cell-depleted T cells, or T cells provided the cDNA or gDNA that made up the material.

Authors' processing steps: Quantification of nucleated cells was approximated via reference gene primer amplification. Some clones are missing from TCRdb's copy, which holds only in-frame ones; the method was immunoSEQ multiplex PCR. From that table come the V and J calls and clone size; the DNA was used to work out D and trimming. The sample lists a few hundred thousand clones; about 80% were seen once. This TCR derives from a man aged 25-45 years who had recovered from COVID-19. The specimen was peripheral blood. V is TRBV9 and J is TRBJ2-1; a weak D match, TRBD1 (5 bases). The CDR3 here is CASSPTTGASYNEQFF. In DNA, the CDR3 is TGTGCCAGCAGCCCAACTACAGGAGCCTCATACAATGAGCAGTTCTTC. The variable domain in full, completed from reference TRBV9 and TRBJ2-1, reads DSGVTQTPKHLITATGQRVTLRCSPRSGDLSVYWYQQSLDQGLQFLIQYYNGEERAKGNILERFSAQQFPDLHSELNLSSLELGDSALYFCASSPTTGASYNEQFFGPGTRLTVL.